This T cell receptor beta chain was sequenced during a study of T cell responses to AZD1222 COVID-19 vaccine. Study observations and caveats: Spike-specific TCR breadth and depth rose after two AZD1222 doses.

This clone was seen a single time. Its matching antigen is unknown. V trimming: 0 bases; J trimming: 0 bases; junction bases outside the gene matches: 5. The CDR3 contains 17 residues. CDR1 is MNHEY and CDR2 is SVGEGT in the germline V gene. Profiled with immunoSEQ multiplex PCR; TCRdb holds only in-frame clones, not every one. This table has nearly 110,000 clones, just over 90% appearing once. The sequences come from peripheral blood, collected 28 days after the second AZD1222 dose. The J gene is TRBJ2-1, the V gene TRBV6-2 or TRBV6-3; TRBD1 matches 7 bases. The source of this sequence is an adult who received the AZD1222 COVID-19 vaccine. In DNA form, the CDR3 reads TGTGCCAGCAGTTACTCCTGGGACAGTAGCTCCTACAATGAGCAGTTCTTC. Translated: CASSYSWDSSSYNEQFF.